Each of the 32 T cell receptor beta chains below was sequenced from the same sample in a study of CD8 T cells in ankylosing spondylitis. Overall study results and limits: The study identified a TCR beta motif of roughly eight highly homologous variants that appeared characteristic of ankylosing spondylitis blood.

TCRdb re-analysed the 5' RACE reads in MiXCR, keeping a single row per CDR3 protein. The data show approximately 500,000 distinct CDR3 sequences, approximately 11% seen once. These TCRs' antigens remain unknown. Sequencing input: blood, either unsorted or a sorted T cell fraction (not recorded which). The receptors were sampled from a male donor with ankylosing spondylitis.

In this sample, this clonotype turned up many times. The gene calls are TRBV6-2 or TRBV6-3 and TRBJ1-1; D might be TRBD1 (6 bases). Germline-derived CDR1 and CDR2 are MNHEY and SVGEGT. V lost 6 bases and J 6 bases, leaving 17 bases between the germline ends. The length of the CDR3 is 14 residues. CDR3 sequence reads: CASRSSPPGAEAFF. Here the CDR3 DNA reads TGTGCCAGCAGGAGTAGCCCGCCAGGGGCTGAAGCTTTCTTT.

The chain joins TRBV29-1 to TRBJ1-5; no clear D gene. Per the germline V gene, CDR1 is SQVTM and CDR2 is ANQGSEA. The CDR3 contains 12 residues. The V end was cut by 4 bases, the J end by 2 bases, with 6 bases between. The CDR3 DNA reads TGCAGCGTTGTTCTCGGCAATCAGCCCCAGCATTTT. The encoded protein is CSVVLGNQPQHF.

This clonotype was seen a handful of times. The J gene is TRBJ2-1, the V gene TRBV2; 8 nucleotides agree with TRBD2. Germline trimming cut 4 bases from V and 6 bases from J; bases unmatched to any gene: 11. The CDR3 length is 16 residues. Looked up from germline, CDR1 is SNHLY and CDR2 is FYNNEI. CDR3 bases: TGTGCCAGCAGTGTCACCCCCCTAGCGGGTACCAATGAGCAGTTCTTC. This translates into CASSVTPLAGTNEQFF.

This clonotype has more than one count but fewer than ten. The chain uses TRBV10-1 and TRBJ2-3; tentatively, D is TRBD1 (6 bases). This CDR3 comprises 13 residues. V was trimmed by 5 bases and J by 2 bases, leaving 8 bases between them. Germline CDR1 and CDR2: WNHNN and SYGVQD (reference sequence). CDR3 protein: CASSRTDTDTQYF. CDR3 nucleotides: TGCGCCAGCAGTCGGACAGACACAGATACGCAGTATTTT.

V gene TRBV6-1 combines with J gene TRBJ1-1; tentatively, D is TRBD1 (5 bases). The CDR3 spans 14 residues. CDR1 and CDR2 from the germline V gene are MNHNS and SASEGT. V dropped 4 bases and J dropped 6 bases, with 15 bases sitting between them. The CDR3 protein is CASSVPTEEAEAFF. The DNA of the CDR3 is TGTGCCAGCAGTGTTCCGACAGAGGAGGCTGAAGCTTTCTTT.

This clonotype was found a few times. The V call is TRBV7-9, the J call TRBJ1-4; 8 bases line up with TRBD1. Germline CDR1 reads SEHNR; CDR2 reads FQNEAQ (reference sequence). V lost 8 bases, J lost 8 bases, and 7 bases stayed unmatched. The CDR3 length is 13 residues. The chain's CDR3 is CASGRQGNEKLFF. The CDR3 nucleotides are TGTGCCAGCGGGAGACAGGGGAACGAAAAACTGTTTTTT.

This clonotype was detected only a few times. V is TRBV5-4 and J is TRBJ1-5, with D unresolved. The CDR3 has 17 residues. Germline V gene sequence: CDR1 SGHNT, CDR2 YYREEE (reference sequence). Deletions cut 2 bases from V and 2 bases from J, with 17 bases between. This chain's CDR3 is CASSLKIGPYGNQPQHF. CDR3 coding DNA: TGTGCCAGCAGCTTAAAAATCGGACCGTATGGCAATCAGCCCCAGCATTTT.

This clonotype was seen more than once but under ten times. The rearrangement uses TRBV29-1 and TRBJ2-3; maybe TRBD2 (6 bases). The CDR3 runs to 12 residues. V shed 4 bases and J shed 4 bases, with 9 bases lying between them. Germline V lookup: CDR1 SQVTM, CDR2 ANQGSEA. The CDR3 coding sequence is TGCAGCGTTGGTGGGGGGTCAGATACGCAGTATTTT. Encoded protein: CSVGGGSDTQYF.

This clonotype was seen many times. The V gene is TRBV24-1, the J gene TRBJ2-3; the match to TRBD1 covers 9 bases. Germline V lookup: CDR1 KGHDR, CDR2 SFDVKD. This CDR3 spans 16 amino acids. The ends lost 6 bases at V and 2 bases at J; junction bases unmatched: 8. The CDR3 sequence: CATSPDRDRVTDTQYF. CDR3 bases: TGTGCCACCAGTCCTGACCGGGACAGGGTCACAGATACGCAGTATTTT.

The CDR3 region is CSAQQGMDGYTF. CDR3 nucleotide sequence: TGCAGCGCCCAACAGGGAATGGATGGCTACACCTTC. This chain connects TRBV29-1 to TRBJ1-2, with D possibly TRBD1 on 6 matching bases. Germline V gives CDR1 SQVTM, CDR2 ANQGSEA. The V end lost 7 bases, the J end lost 6 bases, and 15 bases lay between the germline ends. The CDR3 consists of 12 residues.

The chain combines TRBV29-1 with TRBJ2-3; either TRBD1 or TRBD2 may fit D (5 bases each). Per the germline V gene, CDR1 is SQVTM and CDR2 is ANQGSEA. V lost 5 bases and J 2 bases, leaving 11 bases between the germline ends. This CDR3 is 13 amino acids long. CDR3 sequence (DNA): TGCAGCGTTTCCGGGACGACCACAGATACGCAGTATTTT. As protein: CSVSGTTTDTQYF.

This clonotype was detected ten times or more. The genes are TRBV6-4 and TRBJ2-3; 7 bases agree with TRBD1. This CDR3 has 16 residues. V shed 6 bases and J 1 base; nucleotides not matched to a gene: 10. Germline CDR1 MRHNA, CDR2 SNTAGT. CDR3 sequence: CASRRNPGTGTDTQYF. In DNA form, the CDR3 reads TGTGCCAGCAGACGAAACCCCGGGACAGGCACAGATACGCAGTATTTT.

The chain carries TRBV20-1 and TRBJ2-5, with 8 bases identical to TRBD2. Germline CDR1 and CDR2: DFQATT and SNEGSKA (reference sequence). With 5 bases clipped from V and 9 bases from J, the junction kept 11 bases outside the gene matches. The length of the CDR3 is 13 residues. The CDR3 spells CSAALAASGSQYF. The CDR3, as DNA: TGCAGTGCTGCCCTAGCGGCTAGCGGGTCCCAGTACTTC.

V gene TRBV7-8 combines with J gene TRBJ2-1, with TRBD2 as a possible D gene (5 bases). Trimming took off 2 bases at V and 8 bases at J, with 13 bases between the two ends. CDR3 length: 14 amino acids. CDR1 is SGHVS, CDR2 FQNEAQ, per germline. CDR3 sequence: CASSLLTSGDEQFF. The CDR3 coding sequence is TGTGCCAGCAGCTTATTGACCTCCGGGGATGAGCAGTTCTTC.

This clonotype was seen more than once but under ten times. The V and J genes are TRBV20-1 and TRBJ2-5; 8 bases match TRBD2. This CDR3 contains 15 residues. The V segment lost 2 bases and the J segment 5 bases; nucleotides outside the gene matches: 10. In germline, CDR1 is DFQATT, CDR2 SNEGSKA (reference sequence). The CDR3 bases are TGCAGTGCTAGACGCACTAGCGGTTTAGGGGAGACCCAGTACTTC. This translates into CSARRTSGLGETQYF.

In this sample, this clonotype turned up a few times. The V call is TRBV6-6, the J call TRBJ1-2; a possible D gene is TRBD1 (5 bases). V lost 6 bases, J lost 4 bases, and 9 bases lay in between. CDR3 size: 12 residues. Germline V gene sequence: CDR1 MNHNY, CDR2 SVGAGI (reference sequence). CDR3 sequence reads: CASSDSTYGYTF. The CDR3 DNA reads TGTGCCAGCAGCGACAGTACCTATGGCTACACCTTC.

The gene calls are TRBV5-1 and TRBJ2-3; TRBD2 matches 11 bases. The CDR3 consists of 20 residues. Germline trimming cut 0 bases from V and 0 bases from J; bases unmatched to any gene: 12. Looked up from germline, CDR1 is SGHRS and CDR2 is YFSETQ. The CDR3: CASSLASISGRARSTDTQYF. CDR3 DNA: TGCGCCAGCAGCTTGGCCTCGATTAGCGGGAGGGCCAGAAGCACAGATACGCAGTATTTT.

The V gene is TRBV7-9, the J gene TRBJ1-1; no reliable D call. CDR1 is SEHNR, CDR2 FQNEAQ, per germline (reference sequence). The germline V and J ends were trimmed by 7 bases and 3 bases, with 6 bases remaining between them. This CDR3 has 11 residues. The CDR3 DNA reads TGTGCCAGCACTGGGGACACTGAAGCTTTCTTT. This codes for CASTGDTEAFF.

The sample holds a few counts of this clonotype. An end of the junction does not agree with germline; a read error may underlie this. The gene calls are TRBV27 and TRBJ2-4; maybe TRBD1 (5 bases). From germline, CDR1 is MNHEY and CDR2 SMNVEV (reference sequence). This CDR3 is 15 amino acids long. CDR3 residues: CASRLYRLGKDIRYF. The CDR3 DNA reads as TGTGCCAGCAGACTATACAGGTTGGGCAAAGACATTCGGTACTTC.

The chain uses TRBV27 and TRBJ1-2; no reliable D call. Trimming removed 2 bases from V and 6 bases from J, with 16 bases in between. The CDR3 has 15 amino acids. CDR1 and CDR2 from the germline V gene are MNHEY and SMNVEV (reference sequence). The CDR3 spells CASSLVATVQNGYTF. CDR3 nucleotide sequence: TGTGCCAGCAGTTTAGTTGCCACGGTTCAGAATGGCTACACCTTC.

The J gene is TRBJ2-1, the V gene TRBV7-2; D may be TRBD2 (5 bases). The CDR3 has 13 residues. Germline V gene data show CDR1 as SGHTA and CDR2 as FQGNSA. V was clipped by 11 bases and J by 4 bases, with 15 bases between them. Written as DNA, the CDR3 is TGTGCCGGCGGTTATGGCGGGTACAATGAGCAGTTCTTC. Residues: CAGGYGGYNEQFF.

This clonotype was observed a few times. This chain connects TRBV29-1 to TRBJ2-1; TRBD1 agrees at 9 bases. CDR1 is SQVTM and CDR2 is ANQGSEA in the germline V gene. Trimming removed 2 bases from V and 8 bases from J; junction bases left unmatched: 4. The CDR3 consists of 13 residues. The CDR3 here is CSVESQGAYEQFF. As DNA, the CDR3 is TGCAGCGTTGAATCACAGGGGGCATATGAGCAGTTCTTC.

This clonotype was observed a handful of times. The DNA for the CDR3 is TGTGCCAGCAGCCAGACTAGCGGGAGTATTGAGCAGTTCTTC. As protein: CASSQTSGSIEQFF. The V call is TRBV3-1, the J call TRBJ2-1; 12 bases align to TRBD2. This CDR3 has 14 amino acids. Germline assignment: CDR1 LGHDT and CDR2 YNNKEL (reference sequence). V shed 3 bases, J shed 9 bases, and the junction held 3 bases outside the gene matches.

The rearrangement links TRBV7-9 to TRBJ1-2, with D perhaps matching TRBD1 (6 bases). CDR3 length equals 15 residues. Trimming shortened V by 0 bases and J by 0 bases, and 8 bases separated the two germline ends. Germline V CDR1 and CDR2: SEHNR, FQNEAQ (reference sequence). As DNA, the CDR3 is TGTGCCAGCAGCTTAGCCCGACAGGCTAACTATGGCTACACCTTC. This translates into CASSLARQANYGYTF.

A few counts support this clonotype. V gene TRBV20-1 combines with J gene TRBJ2-1; D is ambiguous. The germline V gene has CDR1 DFQATT and CDR2 SNEGSKA (reference sequence). V gave up 1 base and J gave up 0 bases, with 10 bases separating them. This CDR3 region has 15 residues. The CDR3 reads CSARALPSSYNEQFF. The DNA for the CDR3 is TGCAGTGCTAGAGCGCTCCCAAGCTCCTACAATGAGCAGTTCTTC.

In this sample, this clonotype turned up a few times. The chain has TRBV2 and TRBJ2-5; no reliable D call. Germline-derived CDR1 and CDR2 are SNHLY and FYNNEI. Trimming shortened V by 3 bases and J by 5 bases, and 10 bases separated the two germline ends. This CDR3 has 13 residues. The CDR3 here is CASSDWGSETQYF. As DNA, the CDR3 is TGTGCCAGCAGTGACTGGGGATCGGAGACCCAGTACTTC.

Ten or more counts support this clonotype. The chain joins TRBV11-1 to TRBJ1-1, with TRBD1 matching over 12 bases. The CDR3 contains 18 residues. The J segment lost 4 bases and the V segment lost 5 bases, leaving 14 bases of the junction unmatched. Germline CDR1 is SGHAT and CDR2 is FQDESV (reference sequence). In DNA, the CDR3 is TGTGCCAGCAGCGGGACAGGGGGCGTTTACTTCGAACCCACTGAAGCTTTCTTT. This sequence encodes CASSGTGGVYFEPTEAFF. The complete variable domain, with remaining parts taken from reference TRBV11-1 and TRBJ1-1, reads EAEVAQSPRYKITEKSQAVAFWCDPISGHATLYWYRQILGQGPELLVQFQDESVVDDSQLPKDRFSAERLKGVDSTLKIQPAELGDSAMYLCASSGTGGVYFEPTEAFFGQGTRLTVV.

A few counts support this clonotype. The chain uses TRBV15 and TRBJ1-6; tentatively, D is TRBD1 (5 bases). Germline values: CDR1 LNHNV, CDR2 YYDKDF (reference sequence). V was shortened by 1 base and J by 0 bases, with 13 bases between the two germline ends. The CDR3 length is 18 residues. The CDR3: CATSRVVGGSSYNSPLHF. The DNA of the CDR3 is TGTGCCACCAGCAGAGTCGTGGGGGGGAGCTCCTATAATTCACCCCTCCACTTT.

This clonotype was found many times. This chain uses TRBV10-3 with TRBJ2-2, with 7 bases fitting TRBD1. After removal of 2 bases from V and 1 base from J, the junction contained 1 base not matched to a gene. The germline gives CDR1 ENHRY, CDR2 SYGVKD. CDR3 length equals 15 residues. The CDR3 loop reads CAISEGTENTGELFF. The CDR3 DNA is TGTGCCATCAGTGAGGGGACAGAGAACACCGGGGAGCTGTTTTTT.

The chain employs TRBV20-1 and TRBJ1-5; 10 bases map to TRBD1. There are 19 residues in the CDR3. Germline V gene sequence: CDR1 DFQATT, CDR2 SNEGSKA (reference sequence). J lost 0 bases, V lost 2 bases, and 13 bases had no gene match. The CDR3 reads CSARIPGDRGTYSNQPQHF. CDR3 DNA sequence: TGCAGTGCTAGAATCCCGGGGGACAGGGGAACTTATAGCAATCAGCCCCAGCATTTT.

This clonotype has just a few counts. The chain joins TRBV12-3 or TRBV12-4 to TRBJ1-5; D gene unclear. The CDR3 loop spans 14 amino acids. Trimming left V 5 bases short and J 5 bases short, with 13 bases between. The chain's CDR3 is CASSRLSRHQPQHF. The CDR3 region has the DNA TGTGCCAGCAGTAGATTGTCGAGGCATCAGCCCCAGCATTTT.

This clonotype was seen at least ten times. This chain connects TRBV20-1 to TRBJ1-1; 7 bases are a match to TRBD1. Trimming cost V 3 bases and J 1 base; bases outside gene matches: 2. This CDR3 contains 13 residues. Germline V gene sequence: CDR1 DFQATT, CDR2 SNEGSKA (reference sequence). In DNA form, the CDR3 reads TGCAGTGCTAGGGGGACAGAGAACACTGAAGCTTTCTTT. This gives the protein CSARGTENTEAFF.